A selection of T cell receptor beta chains follows, all from one sample in a study of OX40 agonist ivuxolimab in advanced cancers. Sequencing used immunoSEQ multiplex PCR; TCRdb keeps in-frame clones, though not all of them. The table has about 120,000 clones, roughly nine tenths seen once. Sequenced here: CD4+ or CD8+ T cells sorted from blood, sampled in a trial of the OX40 agonist ivuxolimab. Receptors originate from an adult with an advanced solid tumor such as melanoma, head and neck, liver or kidney cancer. Both conserved end residues are part of each CDR3. A D gene is named only where the DNA matches it firmly. Rows give clone size only sometimes, using once, few, many, or a class for an expanded clone.

j_call d_call clone_size cdr3_length v_call cdr3_aa cdr3_nt
TRBJ2-7 TRBD2 NA 14 TRBV5-1 CASSASGGAYEQYF TGCGCCAGCAGCGCTAGCGGGGGGGCCTACGAGCAGTACTTC
TRBJ2-3 NA NA 17 TRBV5-1 CASSLYPGRRIGNTQYF TGCGCCAGCAGCCTTTATCCGGGACGGCGGATTGGAAATACGCAGTATTTT
TRBJ2-2 NA NA 14 TRBV6-6 CASSYSQDTGELFF TGTGCCAGCAGTTACTCCCAAGACACCGGGGAGCTGTTTTTT
TRBJ1-1 TRBD1 NA 16 TRBV19 CASSPGTGGRGTEAFF TGTGCCAGTAGCCCCGGGACAGGGGGCCGGGGCACTGAAGCTTTCTTT
TRBJ2-1 NA NA 15 TRBV6-1 CASSEALGTYNEQFF TGTGCCAGCAGTGAAGCGTTAGGGACATACAATGAGCAGTTCTTC
TRBJ2-7 TRBD1 NA 14 TRBV6-1 CASTRDRERNEQYF TGTGCCAGCACAAGGGACAGGGAGAGGAACGAGCAGTACTTC
TRBJ1-6 TRBD1 NA 13 TRBV15 CATSGQYNSPLHF TGTGCCACCTCGGGACAGTATAATTCACCCCTCCACTTT
TRBJ2-5 TRBD1 NA 13 TRBV6-1 CASSLDRVETQYF TGTGCCAGCAGTCTGGACAGGGTGGAGACCCAGTACTTC
TRBJ1-4 NA NA 13 TRBV30 CAWSRPAGEKLFF TGTGCCTGGTCCCGACCCGCGGGGGAAAAACTGTTTTTT
TRBJ2-1 TRBD1 few 16 TRBV9 CASSVELQGGYNEQFF TGTGCCAGCAGCGTAGAGTTACAGGGGGGCTACAATGAGCAGTTCTTC
TRBJ1-3 NA NA 12 TRBV5-5 CAGSFDQNTIYF TGTGCCGGCAGCTTTGACCAAAACACCATATATTTT
TRBJ2-3 NA NA 15 TRBV4-1 CASSRNAATTDTQYF TGCGCCAGCAGCCGGAACGCGGCGACCACAGATACGCAGTATTTT
TRBJ2-7 NA NA 13 TRBV7-3 CASSSGNDYEQYF TGTGCCAGCAGCTCGGGAAATGACTACGAGCAGTACTTC
TRBJ2-5 TRBD1 NA 14 TRBV5-6 CASSRNAGGETQYF TGTGCCAGCAGCCGGAATGCAGGGGGCGAGACCCAGTACTTC
TRBJ1-5 NA NA 14 TRBV28 CASRLTGIRGPQHF TGTGCCAGCAGGTTGACAGGAATTCGAGGCCCCCAGCATTTT
TRBJ1-3 NA NA 17 TRBV4-2 CASSQVDGRSSGNTIYF TGTGCCAGCAGCCAAGTGGACGGGCGTTCCTCTGGAAACACCATATATTTT
TRBJ2-7 NA NA 15 TRBV5-4 CASSLGRERPYEQYF TGTGCCAGCAGCTTGGGGCGGGAACGGCCCTACGAGCAGTACTTC
TRBJ2-5 NA NA 14 TRBV11-2 CASSLDRGGETQYF TGTGCCAGCAGCTTAGATCGGGGAGGAGAGACCCAGTACTTC
TRBJ1-4 TRBD1 NA 15 TRBV7-2 CASSRAGTGGEKLFF TGTGCCAGCAGCCGGGCGGGGACAGGGGGTGAAAAACTGTTTTTT
TRBJ2-7 NA NA 17 TRBV4-3 CASSQGGQTPAQYEQYF TGCGCCAGCAGCCAAGGAGGACAGACGCCTGCCCAATACGAGCAGTACTTC
TRBJ2-7 NA NA 13 TRBV5-8 CASSPPDALQQYF TGTGCCAGCAGCCCGCCGGACGCCCTACAGCAGTACTTC
TRBJ2-5 TRBD2 NA 18 TRBV5-1 CASIAGTSGTYGQETQYF TGCGCCAGCATTGCCGGGACTAGCGGGACGTATGGCCAAGAGACCCAGTACTTC
TRBJ1-2 NA NA 14 TRBV6-1 CASRSSGEGYGYTF TGTGCCAGCAGGTCATCAGGGGAAGGCTATGGCTACACCTTC
TRBJ1-5 NA NA 14 TRBV30 CAWDLTGNNQPQHF TGTGCCTGGGACCTAACAGGGAACAATCAGCCCCAGCATTTT
TRBJ1-6 TRBD1 NA 15 TRBV10-3 CAIRGTGYYNSPLHF TGTGCCATCAGGGGGACAGGATACTATAATTCACCCCTCCACTTT
TRBJ1-2 NA NA 14 TRBV7-9 CASSLGEGNYGYTF TGTGCCAGCAGCCTAGGGGAGGGTAACTATGGCTACACCTTC
TRBJ2-1 NA NA 14 TRBV2 CASNRDSTYNEQFF TGTGCCAGCAATCGGGACTCCACGTACAATGAGCAGTTCTTC
TRBJ2-7 NA NA 14 TRBV19 CASSPLQDSYEQYF TGTGCCAGTAGTCCCCTACAGGATTCCTACGAGCAGTACTTC
TRBJ1-1 NA NA 14 TRBV27 CASSPYQENPEAFF TGTGCCAGCAGTCCCTACCAGGAGAACCCTGAAGCTTTCTTT
TRBJ1-2 TRBD1 NA 13 TRBV27 CASSPQGARGYTF TGTGCCAGCAGTCCACAGGGGGCGAGGGGCTACACCTTC
TRBJ2-5 NA NA 11 TRBV19 CASSRGETQYF TGTGCCAGTAGTAGAGGAGAGACCCAGTACTTC
TRBJ1-2 NA NA 12 TRBV19 CASMGGNYGYTF TGTGCCAGTATGGGCGGTAACTATGGCTACACCTTC
TRBJ1-2 NA NA 15 TRBV16 CASSHRTATNYGYTF TGTGCCAGCAGCCACCGGACAGCAACTAACTATGGCTACACCTTC
TRBJ1-1 TRBD1 once 15 TRBV6-5 CASSFQDRMNTEAFF TGTGCCAGCAGTTTCCAGGACAGGATGAACACTGAAGCTTTCTTT
TRBJ2-4 NA once 11 TRBV25-1 CASSGQDIQYF TGTGCCAGCAGTGGACAGGACATTCAGTACTTC
TRBJ1-1 NA NA 12 TRBV29-1 CSVERVGAEAFF TGCAGCGTTGAAAGGGTAGGGGCTGAAGCTTTCTTT
TRBJ1-3 TRBD1 NA 14 TRBV7-8 CASSGQGYGNTIYF TGTGCCAGCAGCGGACAGGGATATGGAAACACCATATATTTT
TRBJ2-5 NA NA 13 TRBV30 CAWTLGGQETQYF TGTGCCTGGACCCTCGGAGGACAAGAGACCCAGTACTTC
TRBJ1-4 NA NA 16 TRBV5-6 CASSLGGTQGNEKLFF TGTGCCAGCAGCCTGGGTGGGACACAGGGTAATGAAAAACTGTTTTTT
TRBJ2-7 TRBD1 NA 16 TRBV7-2 CASSPWTGPSSYEQYF TGTGCCAGCAGCCCATGGACAGGCCCTAGCTCCTACGAGCAGTACTTC
TRBJ2-7 TRBD1 few 15 TRBV11-3 CASSSYRGQAYEQYF TGTGCCAGCAGCTCATACAGGGGGCAAGCCTACGAGCAGTACTTC
TRBJ1-5 TRBD1 NA 14 TRBV2 CASSEGQALGPQHF TGTGCCAGCAGTGAGGGACAGGCCCTAGGGCCCCAGCATTTT
TRBJ1-6 NA many 15 TRBV6-1 CASRATGGYNSPLHF TGTGCCAGCAGAGCGACAGGCGGATATAATTCACCCCTCCACTTT
TRBJ2-3 TRBD2 NA 17 TRBV7-6 CASSLGLAGMVTDTQYF TGTGCCAGCAGCTTAGGGCTAGCGGGAATGGTCACAGATACGCAGTATTTT
TRBJ2-1 TRBD2 NA 17 TRBV7-7 CASSTGTSGGPYNEQFF TGTGCTAGCAGCACCGGGACTAGCGGGGGGCCTTACAATGAGCAGTTCTTC
TRBJ2-1 TRBD2 NA 16 TRBV7-2 CASSLTAGGIYNEQFF TGTGCCAGCAGCCTAACAGCGGGGGGGATATACAATGAGCAGTTCTTC
TRBJ1-5 NA NA 11 TRBV10-3 CATGGNQPQHF TGTGCCACAGGGGGCAATCAGCCCCAGCATTTT
TRBJ2-7 TRBD2 NA 15 TRBV7-2 CASSLARGTTYEQYF TGTGCCAGCAGCTTAGCGCGGGGGACTACCTACGAGCAGTACTTC
TRBJ1-1 NA NA 13 TRBV6-1 CASNQLSNTEAFF TGTGCCAGCAACCAGCTATCGAACACTGAAGCTTTCTTT
TRBJ1-2 NA few 17 TRBV4-1 CASSLPLDRGMNYGYTF TGCGCCAGCAGCCTCCCCCTGGATAGGGGGATGAACTATGGCTACACCTTC
TRBJ2-6 NA NA 17 TRBV7-7 CASSPLGGQAGANVLTF TGTGCTAGCAGCCCACTAGGGGGGCAGGCTGGGGCCAACGTCCTGACTTTC
TRBJ1-6 NA NA 13 TRBV2 CASTTGFNSPLHF TGTGCCAGCACTACAGGGTTTAATTCACCCCTCCACTTT
TRBJ1-1 TRBD1 NA 14 TRBV2 CASNTRGLGAEAFF TGTGCCAGCAACACCAGGGGGTTGGGGGCTGAAGCTTTCTTT
TRBJ1-2 NA NA 19 TRBV5-1 CASSPISSRQAQSSYGYTF TGCGCCAGCAGCCCTATTTCCTCCCGACAGGCCCAGTCCAGCTATGGCTACACCTTC
TRBJ2-3 NA NA 13 TRBV5-1 CASFTDRTDTQYF TGCGCCAGTTTCACGGATAGGACAGATACGCAGTATTTT
TRBJ2-2 NA NA 16 TRBV5-1 CASSLLPGIDTGELFF TGCGCCAGCAGCTTGCTTCCGGGGATTGACACCGGGGAGCTGTTTTTT
TRBJ2-1 TRBD2 NA 15 TRBV5-6 CASSPLAGAYNEQFF TGTGCCAGCAGCCCACTAGCGGGAGCATACAATGAGCAGTTCTTC